One sample yielded the 8 T cell receptor beta chains listed below, sequenced in a study of blood T cell repertoires in COVID-19. The table came from immunoSEQ multiplex PCR; TCRdb's copy has only in-frame clones and leaves some out. The sample contains around 65,000 clones, around four fifths of which appear only once. What was sequenced was peripheral blood. These receptors were collected from a woman over 75 with active or convalescent COVID-19.

The chain recombines TRBV6-5 with TRBJ2-5; 7 bases fit TRBD1. Losses at the gene ends were 4 bases for V and 2 bases for J; bases not matched to a gene: 4. This CDR3 is 14 amino acids long. Germline V gene lookup returns CDR1 MNHEY and CDR2 SVGAGI. The CDR3 DNA sequence: TGTGCCAGCAGTTCTACAGGGGATCAAGAGACCCAGTACTTC. Translated, it gives CASSSTGDQETQYF.

V usage is TRBV12-3 or TRBV12-4 and J usage is TRBJ2-7; tentatively, D is TRBD1 (5 bases). The CDR3 contains 13 residues. Trimming left V 4 bases short and J 6 bases short, with 13 bases between. DNA for the CDR3: TGTGCCAGCAGTTCAGGGTTCAGAGGCGAGCAGTACTTC. This encodes CASSSGFRGEQYF.

V usage is TRBV6-5 and J usage is TRBJ2-1, with D tentatively TRBD2 (6 bases). The CDR3 runs 13 residues. V gave up 7 bases and J gave up 8 bases, with 15 bases separating them. The germline gives CDR1 MNHEY, CDR2 SVGAGI. This CDR3 reads CASNGGVGYEQFF. CDR3 DNA sequence: TGTGCCAGCAACGGGGGAGTAGGGTATGAGCAGTTCTTC.

V and J are TRBV5-4 and TRBJ2-1; 11 nucleotides align to TRBD1. Germline CDR1 and CDR2: SGHNT and YYREEE (reference sequence). The CDR3 consists of 15 residues. Germline trimming cut 7 bases from V and 3 bases from J; bases unmatched to any gene: 6. CDR3 amino acids: CASGGQGDRYNEQFF. The CDR3 DNA reads as TGTGCCAGCGGGGGACAGGGGGATCGCTACAATGAGCAGTTCTTC.

This rearrangement joins TRBV9 to TRBJ2-5; a weak D match, TRBD1 (5 bases). Germline lookup yields CDR1 SGDLS and CDR2 YYNGEE. The CDR3 has 13 residues. V was clipped by 0 bases and J by 5 bases, with 8 bases between them. The CDR3 reads CASSVDAGETQYF. The CDR3 DNA follows: TGTGCCAGCAGCGTAGACGCAGGGGAGACCCAGTACTTC.

The V and J genes are TRBV12-5 and TRBJ2-2; tentatively, D is TRBD2 (5 bases). Germline values: CDR1 LGHNT, CDR2 FRNRAP. The CDR3 has 14 amino acids. The V end was cut by 5 bases, the J end by 1 base, with 8 bases between. CDR3 DNA: TGTGCTAGTGGTCCCGGACTGAACACCGGGGAGCTGTTTTTT. It codes for CASGPGLNTGELFF.

The rearrangement uses TRBV7-9 and TRBJ2-7; TRBD1 matches 7 bases. Germline-derived CDR1 and CDR2 are SEHNR and FQNEAQ (reference sequence). There are 14 residues in the CDR3. Trimming took 2 bases from V and 3 from J; bases not matched to a gene: 4. CDR3 residues: CASSLTGVNYEQYF. The CDR3 coding sequence is TGTGCCAGCAGCTTAACAGGGGTAAACTACGAGCAGTACTTC.

With respect to this clone: The same CDR3 arises from other DNA sequences in this sample as well. The genes are TRBV27 and TRBJ2-7; TRBD1 agrees at 8 bases. V gave up 5 bases and J gave up 2 bases; unmatched junction bases: 5. Germline lookup yields CDR1 MNHEY and CDR2 SMNVEV (reference sequence). CDR3 length: 14 amino acids. The CDR3 here is CASSPRTGPYEQYF. In DNA form, the CDR3 reads TGTGCCAGCAGTCCCAGGACAGGGCCCTACGAGCAGTACTTC.